Only a few counts were recorded for the clone carrying this T cell receptor beta chain. Its matching antigen is unknown. This CDR3 is 12 amino acids long. Between the trimmed V and J ends, which lost 6 bases and 6 bases, there was a span of 12 bases. Per the germline V gene, CDR1 is ENHRY and CDR2 is SYGVKD. Multiplex PCR with BIOMED2 TRB-A/B primer pools amplified TRB rearrangements. From the multiplex PCR reads, TCRdb called clonotypes with MiXCR, one entry per CDR3 protein. The sample shows 15,000 to 20,000 distinct CDR3 sequences, under 30% of them seen only once. From blood, about 240-550 ng of genomic DNA served as TRB template. This specimen belongs to a study of T and B cells in COVID-19 patients. Whole-study findings and limits: Clonality of TRB repertoires was high in active COVID-19; recovery brought above-healthy diversity and richness. Patients with COVID-19 reportedly showed strongly skewed T cell receptor beta variable and joining gene usage.

This receptor was identified in a human donor who had recovered from COVID-19. The V and J genes are TRBV10-3 and TRBJ2-7; possibly TRBD1 or TRBD2 for D (6 bases each). The material sequenced was blood. This chain's CDR3 is CAISDGGGEQYF. In DNA, the CDR3 is TGTGCCATCAGCGACGGAGGGGGCGAGCAGTACTTC.